This TCR beta chain was documented in a study of brain T cells in children with intractable seizures. Generated by immunoSEQ multiplex PCR, the TCRdb table keeps only in-frame clones and is missing some. The sample has about 320,000 clones; 93% are singletons. Described time point: blood from clinic visit 5 months post-surgery; TSC patient then seizure free. Germline values: CDR1 KGHSH, CDR2 LQKENI. The CDR3 contains 14 residues. The V end was cut by 2 bases, the J end by 0 bases, with 6 bases between. The material was peripheral blood, obtained around 5 months after surgery. The TCR was taken from a boy younger than two with tuberous sclerosis and intractable seizures. This chain joins TRBV18 and TRBJ2-3, with D unresolved. This CDR3 reads CASSPSHSTDTQYF. The CDR3 DNA reads as TGTGCCAGCTCACCAAGCCACAGCACAGATACGCAGTATTTT.